The 14 T cell receptor beta chains in this list originate from one sample, sequenced in a study of PD-1 and CTLA-4 blockade in melanoma (TCRdb year 2021). The library was obtained by the immunoSEQ multiplex PCR assay. This immuneACCESS table, as held by TCRdb, lists in-frame sequences with V and J called but not all clones. Of the missing ones, under half trace to an unresolved V gene in checked studies; the others have no known cause. A total of roughly 30,000 clones appear in this sample, 88% of them only once. The biggest ten clones account for around 6.7% of the sample. Specimen: CD8+ T cells from peripheral blood, collected from a patient given anti-PD-1 treatment. The receptors shown here come from a human donor with melanoma.

The gene calls are TRBV27 and TRBJ2-1; no clear D. The germline gives CDR1 MNHEY, CDR2 SMNVEV (reference sequence). There are 13 residues in the CDR3. Trimming removed 7 bases from V and 3 bases from J, with 10 bases in between. CDR3 sequence (DNA): TGTGCCAGCAAAAGGGATTTCTACAATGAGCAGTTCTTC. Translating gives CASKRDFYNEQFF.

V is TRBV6-2 or TRBV6-3 and J is TRBJ2-5; D is unresolved. This CDR3 comprises 12 residues. Germline CDR1 reads MNHEY; CDR2 reads SVGEGT. Trimming removed 4 bases from V and 0 bases from J, with 3 bases in between. The chain's CDR3 is CASSWNQETQYF. The CDR3 nucleotides read TGTGCCAGCAGTTGGAACCAAGAGACCCAGTACTTC.

The V call is TRBV9, the J call TRBJ2-2, with 11 positions matching TRBD2. Per the germline V gene, CDR1 is SGDLS and CDR2 is YYNGEE. Unmatched junction bases numbered 7, after V lost 4 bases and J lost 5 bases. CDR3 size: 16 residues. The CDR3 protein is CASSPTGTSGTGELFF. CDR3 DNA: TGTGCCAGCAGCCCGACCGGGACTAGCGGAACCGGGGAGCTGTTTTTT.

This clone came up once. The genes are TRBV13 and TRBJ2-2; perhaps D is TRBD1 or TRBD2 (5 bases each). The CDR3 is 14 amino acids. V lost 4 bases and J 5 bases, leaving 11 bases between the germline ends. In germline, CDR1 is PRHDT, CDR2 FYEKMQ (reference sequence). This chain's CDR3 is CASSSGTYTGELFF. CDR3 DNA sequence: TGTGCCAGCAGCTCCGGGACCTATACCGGGGAGCTGTTTTTT.

The chain employs TRBV6-5 and TRBJ1-4; 7 nucleotides align to TRBD1. This CDR3 comprises 13 residues. CDR1 is MNHEY and CDR2 is SVGAGI in the germline V gene. The trim removed 0 bases at V and 12 bases at J, leaving 4 bases unmatched. DNA of the CDR3: TGTGCCAGCAGTTACTCCCTCGACAGGGAACTGTTTTTT. It specifies CASSYSLDRELFF.

CDR3 nucleotides: TGTGCCAGTAGTATATCGGCTAGCGGGGGTAAGGCAGATACGCAGTATTTT. It yields the protein CASSISASGGKADTQYF. The rearrangement links TRBV19 to TRBJ2-3, with 10 bases lining up with TRBD2. V shed 2 bases, J shed 4 bases, and the junction held 9 bases outside the gene matches. The CDR3 loop spans 17 amino acids. Germline CDR1 LNHDA, CDR2 SQIVND (reference sequence).

The V gene is TRBV28, the J gene TRBJ1-2; weak D call: TRBD1 (6 bases). The CDR3 loop spans 15 amino acids. Per germline, CDR1 MDHEN and CDR2 SYDVKM. Trimming left V 3 bases short and J 8 bases short, with 19 bases between. The CDR3 sequence is CASSFAAQGWRGYTF. The CDR3 DNA sequence: TGTGCCAGCAGTTTTGCCGCGCAGGGGTGGCGCGGCTACACCTTC.

The chain is built from TRBV28 and TRBJ2-5, with D possibly called TRBD1 or TRBD2 (5 bases each). This CDR3 spans 16 amino acids. V shed 2 bases and J shed 6 bases, with 19 bases lying between them. Germline V gene data show CDR1 as MDHEN and CDR2 as SYDVKM. CDR3 DNA sequence: TGTGCCAGCAGTTTACCCACATCCAACTCGGGGCAGACCCAGTACTTC. This gives the protein CASSLPTSNSGQTQYF.

This clone was detected once. The chain is built from TRBV4-1 and TRBJ2-1; 9 bases map to TRBD2. Per germline, CDR1 MGHRA and CDR2 YSYEKL. Trimming took 3 bases from V and 7 from J; bases not matched to a gene: 10. CDR3 length equals 16 residues. This CDR3 reads CASSHSMAGGHNEQFF. The CDR3 DNA follows: TGCGCCAGCAGCCACTCTATGGCGGGGGGGCATAATGAGCAGTTCTTC.

The chain is built from TRBV6-2 or TRBV6-3 and TRBJ1-1; D call uncertain. The CDR3 is 13 residues long. Germline values: CDR1 MNHEY, CDR2 SVGEGT. V lost 5 bases and J 1 base, leaving 8 bases between the germline ends. CDR3 in amino acids: CASSLTKNTEAFF. DNA of the CDR3: TGTGCCAGCAGTCTGACCAAGAACACTGAAGCTTTCTTT.

V is TRBV6-5 and J is TRBJ1-2; D perhaps matches TRBD1 (6 bases). Trimming cost V 2 bases and J 4 bases, with 8 bases left between them. Germline CDR1 is MNHEY and CDR2 is SVGAGI. CDR3 size: 13 residues. CDR3 nucleotide sequence: TGTGCCAGCAGTTACGCCAGGGGCTATGGCTACACCTTC. Its protein product is CASSYARGYGYTF.

This clone has just a few counts. The V call is TRBV5-6, the J call TRBJ1-1; D is undetermined. CDR1 and CDR2 from the germline V gene are SGHDT and YYEEEE. Trimming stripped 4 bases from V and 10 bases from J, with 17 bases between. This CDR3 region has 13 residues. In nucleotides, the CDR3 is TGTGCCAGCAGCCCCACCTCCAGCCTGTCAGCTTTCTTT. As protein: CASSPTSSLSAFF. The complete variable domain, with remaining parts taken from reference TRBV5-6 and TRBJ1-1, reads DAGVTQSPTHLIKTRGQQVTLRCSPKSGHDTVSWYQQALGQGPQFIFQYYEEEERQRGNFPDRFSGHQFPNYSSELNVNALLLGDSALYLCASSPTSSLSAFFGQGTRLTVV.

The chain links TRBV6-2 or TRBV6-3 to TRBJ2-5; possibly TRBD1 or TRBD2 for D (6 bases each). The closer fit of TRBJ2-7 to the DNA end suggests the J call may be wrong. The CDR3 spans 15 residues. Germline assignment: CDR1 MNHEY and CDR2 SVGEGT. This CDR3 reads CASTPPEEGGLEQYF. The CDR3 DNA reads as TGTGCCAGCACCCCCCCTGAGGAGGGGGGACTCGAGCAGTACTTC.

The chain employs TRBV7-9 and TRBJ1-2, with D perhaps TRBD1 (5 bases). Germline V gene lookup returns CDR1 SEHNR and CDR2 FQNEAQ (reference sequence). CDR3 size: 14 residues. Trimming took off 1 base at V and 6 bases at J, with 12 bases between the two ends. The chain's CDR3 is CASSLVGGYDGYTF. CDR3 nucleotide sequence: TGTGCCAGCAGCTTAGTGGGGGGTTATGATGGCTACACCTTC.